Listed below are T cell receptor beta chains from one sample, sequenced in a study of blood T cell repertoires in COVID-19. The protocol was immunoSEQ multiplex PCR, while the TCRdb copy is restricted to in-frame clones and leaves out a portion. The data show around 200,000 clones, with around 80% seen just once and about 10% held by the top ten. The sample was peripheral blood. These receptors were taken from a woman older than 75 with acute or convalescent COVID-19. The CDR3 runs from the conserved cysteine through the conserved F or W. The D gene is left open where the match is weak. Clone size, where shown, is once, few, many, or a class for clones that have expanded.

j_call cdr3_length d_call v_call clone_size cdr3_nt cdr3_aa
TRBJ2-5 11 - TRBV7-2 - TGTGCCAGCAGCCCTCAAGAGACCCAGTACTTC CASSPQETQYF
TRBJ1-1 13 - TRBV7-3 - TGTGCCAGCAGCCTCGACAGGCTTAGTGCAGCTTTCTTT CASSLDRLSAAFF
TRBJ2-7 13 - TRBV11-2 - TGTGCCAGCAGCCCCGGGGTAGCTTCCGAGCAGTACTTC CASSPGVASEQYF
TRBJ2-7 15 - TRBV6-5 - TGTGCCAGCAGTTACTCACGTGGAGCTCCCTACGAGCAGTACTTC CASSYSRGAPYEQYF
TRBJ1-1 11 - TRBV29-1 - TGCAGCGTTGAGAGGAACACTGAAGCTTTCTTT CSVERNTEAFF
TRBJ2-1 14 - TRBV6-1 - TGTGCCAGCAGTGAAGGCCCAGGGACTGATGAGCAGTTCTTC CASSEGPGTDEQFF
TRBJ2-1 12 TRBD2 TRBV3-1/TRBV3-2 - TGTGCCAGCAGTCTTAATAGCGGGAGGCTGTTCTTC CASSLNSGRLFF
TRBJ1-2 11 - TRBV20-1 - TGCAGTGCTGTCTCGAACTATGGCTACACCTTC CSAVSNYGYTF
TRBJ1-5 15 - TRBV30 - TGTGCCCTGACCGGAGGGGCGGGTAGCAATCAGCCCCAGCATTTT CALTGGAGSNQPQHF
TRBJ2-2 13 - TRBV6-5 once TGTGCCAGCACTACCCCCCCGGCCGGGGAGCTGTTTTTT CASTTPPAGELFF
TRBJ1-1 13 TRBD1 TRBV29-1 - TGCAGCGTTCGGAGTATGGGACAGGATGAAGCTTTCTTT CSVRSMGQDEAFF
TRBJ1-1 13 - TRBV25-1 - TGTGCCAGCCACGCGGACTGGAACACTGAAGCTTTCTTT CASHADWNTEAFF
TRBJ1-2 14 TRBD1 TRBV6-1 - TGTGCCAGCAGTGAAGAGGCAGGGGGCAATGGCTACACCTTC CASSEEAGGNGYTF
TRBJ2-2 15 TRBD1 TRBV19 - TGTGCCAGTAGTATTGGACAGGGGGCGGCCGGGGAGCTGTTTTTT CASSIGQGAAGELFF
TRBJ2-3 16 TRBD2 TRBV9 - TGTGCCAGCAGCCCCAATAGCGGGGGGGCAGTAGATACGCAGTATTTT CASSPNSGGAVDTQYF
TRBJ1-5 12 - TRBV23-1 - TGCGCCAGCAGAGTACAGGCCCAGCCCCAGCATTTT CASRVQAQPQHF
TRBJ2-5 15 TRBD1 TRBV19 few TGTGCCAGTAGTATAGGGACAGGGAGCCAAGAGACCCAGTACTTC CASSIGTGSQETQYF
TRBJ1-1 12 TRBD1 TRBV27 - TGTGCCAGCAGGCCGGGACAGGGGGCCGCTTTCTTT CASRPGQGAAFF
TRBJ1-2 13 TRBD1 TRBV3-1/TRBV3-2 - TGTGCCAGCAGCCAGGGGACAGGGGAGGGCTACACCTTC CASSQGTGEGYTF
TRBJ2-7 16 TRBD2 TRBV5-1 - TGCGCCAGCAGCTTGGTTCCGGGGACTAGCACGAACGAGCAGTACTTC CASSLVPGTSTNEQYF
TRBJ2-2 18 TRBD2 TRBV5-1 - TGCGCCAGCAGCTTGGGGGTTAGCGGGAGTACGAACACCGGGGAGCTGTTTTTT CASSLGVSGSTNTGELFF
TRBJ1-1 15 - TRBV2 - TGTGCCACCAGGCCGTTGGCAACGGGGAACACTGAAGCTTTCTTT CATRPLATGNTEAFF
TRBJ2-7 16 - TRBV6-2/TRBV6-3 - TGTGCCAGCAGTCCGTTGGGGACAATTTTCACCTACGAGCAGTACTTC CASSPLGTIFTYEQYF
TRBJ1-2 13 - TRBV24-1 - TGTGCCACCAGTGATTTGGGGACTCGTGGCTACACCTTC CATSDLGTRGYTF
TRBJ2-3 15 - TRBV5-8 - TGTGCCAGCAGCTTGGGGGGCTCTAGCACAGATACGCAGTATTTT CASSLGGSSTDTQYF
TRBJ2-7 11 - TRBV30 - TGTGCCTGGAGATACACCTACGAGCAGTACTTC CAWRYTYEQYF
TRBJ2-7 15 - TRBV24-1 - TGTGCCACCAGTGATTTTGGCAGGGGCCGCTACGAGCAGTACTTC CATSDFGRGRYEQYF
TRBJ1-5 14 - TRBV30 once TGTGCCTGGAGTGAAGGGAGGAACAATCAGCCCCAGCATTTT CAWSEGRNNQPQHF
TRBJ1-2 13 - TRBV12-3/TRBV12-4 many TGTGCCAGCAGTTTAGCAGGGGACTATGGCTACACCTTC CASSLAGDYGYTF
TRBJ1-5 15 TRBD1 TRBV28 - TGTGCCAGCGTAAGGGGGCACGTTGACAATCAGCCCCAGCATTTT CASVRGHVDNQPQHF
TRBJ2-7 15 TRBD2 TRBV27 - TGTGCCAGCAGCAAGACTAGCGGGACTGTAAACGAGCAGTACTTC CASSKTSGTVNEQYF
TRBJ2-1 15 TRBD2 TRBV7-3 - TGTGCCAGCAGCTTCGGTGCGGGGGTGAACAATGAGCAGTTCTTC CASSFGAGVNNEQFF
TRBJ2-3 18 TRBD2 TRBV5-1 - TGCGCCAGCAGCTTTCCCCCCGCGGGGGGGCCTAGCACAGATACGCAGTATTTT CASSFPPAGGPSTDTQYF
TRBJ2-1 14 TRBD2 TRBV7-9 once TGTGCCAGCAGCTTTGGACTAGCGGACAATGAGCAGTTCTTC CASSFGLADNEQFF
TRBJ2-2 14 - TRBV5-4 - TGTGCCAGCAGATCGACGGGGAACACCGGGGAGCTGTTTTTT CASRSTGNTGELFF
TRBJ1-2 15 TRBD1 TRBV5-6 - TGTGCCAGCAGTTTAAGGCCGGACAGGGGCTCTATAAACACCTTC CASSLRPDRGSINTF
TRBJ1-2 14 TRBD1 TRBV7-8 - TGTGCCAGCAGCGTAGAGACAGGGTATGAGGGCTACACCTTC CASSVETGYEGYTF
TRBJ1-5 15 TRBD1 TRBV4-2 - TGTGCCAGCAGCCCGCAGGGGGCGAGCAATCAGCCCCAGCATTTT CASSPQGASNQPQHF
TRBJ2-2 14 - TRBV3-1/TRBV3-2 - TGTGCCAGCAGCCTCGGACTGGTCACCGGGGAGCTGTTTTTT CASSLGLVTGELFF
TRBJ2-1 13 TRBD2 TRBV4-2 - TGTGCCAGCAGCCGCGCGGGGGGGGATGAGCAGTTCTTC CASSRAGGDEQFF
TRBJ1-1 14 - TRBV7-9 - TGTGCCAGCAGCCCGTGGACAGAGAACACTGAAGCTTTCTTT CASSPWTENTEAFF
TRBJ1-2 16 - TRBV27 - TGTGCCAGCAGTTTAAATCCTCGCGCAGGGGCGGATGGCTACACCTTC CASSLNPRAGADGYTF
TRBJ2-5 16 TRBD2 TRBV7-2 - TGTGCCAGCAGCTTAGAGACTAGCGGGGGGGAAGAGACCCAGTACTTC CASSLETSGGEETQYF
TRBJ2-3 14 TRBD2 TRBV5-1 few TGCGCCAGCAGCCCGGGACTAGTCACAGATACGCAGTATTTT CASSPGLVTDTQYF
TRBJ2-3 15 TRBD2 TRBV5-6 - TGTGCCAGCAGCCGAGGGACTAGCGGGAGCGATACGCAGTATTTT CASSRGTSGSDTQYF
TRBJ1-4 16 - TRBV4-1 - TGCGCCAGCAGCCACCAGACAGGAGGTCTTAATGAAAAACTGTTTTTT CASSHQTGGLNEKLFF
TRBJ2-3 16 TRBD1 TRBV27 - TGTGCCAGCAGTTGGTGGGGAGACAGGGGCTCAGATACGCAGTATTTT CASSWWGDRGSDTQYF
TRBJ2-2 15 TRBD1 TRBV19 once TGTGCCAGTAGTATAACAGGGGGGAACACCGGGGAGCTGTTTTTT CASSITGGNTGELFF
TRBJ2-1 15 - TRBV3-1/TRBV3-2 - TGTGCCAGCAGCCACGACTCGAGCTCCTACAATGAGCAGTTCTTC CASSHDSSSYNEQFF
TRBJ1-6 16 - TRBV2 few TGTGCCAGCAGTGAAGGGGGGAGGGGTGGCGATTCACCCCTCCACTTT CASSEGGRGGDSPLHF